Sequencing of this T cell receptor (beta chain) was carried out in a study of T cells expressing NK-cell markers. Turning to the study itself: According to the study, TCR beta repertoires originated from sorted CD3+CD56+NKG2C+, CD3+CD56+NKG2C- and CD3+CD56-NKG2C+ T cells. Overall study results and limits: The CD3+CD56-NKG2C+ fraction was also led by these clonotypes in a few donors. About 1.0-7.0% of CD8+ T cells in six or seven donors belonged to dominant NKG2C+ clonotypes.

Concerning this clonotype itself: Its antigen is unknown.

Generation of TCR beta cDNA was performed by 5'RACE template switching incorporating UMIs. TCRdb reprocessed the 5' RACE reads; each CDR3 protein has one entry and no DNA is given. The sample table includes roughly 420,000 distinct CDR3 sequences. Germline assignment: CDR1 SGHAT and CDR2 FQNNGV. The CDR3 runs 14 residues. This chain connects TRBV11-2 to TRBJ1-2. Sequencing was carried out using blood T cells: a sorted CD56 or NKG2C T cell subset, CD4+ or CD8+ T cells, or bulk PBMC T cells (not recorded which). The source is a woman between 18 and 70 years old in good health. Here the CDR3 reads CASSLAIGNYGYTF.